The 11 T cell receptor beta chains below all came from one sample that was sequenced in a study of blood T cell repertoires in COVID-19. Sequencing was performed with immunoSEQ multiplex PCR; in TCRdb, only in-frame clones are kept and a portion is missing. This table has about 330,000 clones, 87% appearing once. Source material: PBMCs or T cells enriched from blood (not recorded which). The receptors shown here come from a woman aged 25 to 45 who had recovered from COVID-19.

The rearrangement uses TRBV4-3 and TRBJ1-5; no clear D. Germline-derived CDR1 and CDR2 are LGHNA and YSLEER. The CDR3 spans 13 residues. Trimming removed 4 bases at V and 4 bases at J, with 8 bases between. The CDR3 is CASSPTTNQPQHF. CDR3 sequence (DNA): TGCGCCAGCAGCCCTACTACAAATCAGCCCCAGCATTTT.

This sequence joins TRBV2 and TRBJ2-5; 8 bases agree with TRBD2. Germline CDR1 and CDR2: SNHLY and FYNNEI. This CDR3 has 15 amino acids. The junction had 14 bases not matched to a gene; V was cut back by 9 bases and J by 5 bases. The CDR3 loop reads CASKETSAARETQYF. The CDR3, as DNA: TGTGCCAGTAAAGAGACTAGCGCGGCTAGGGAGACCCAGTACTTC.

This rearrangement joins TRBV7-2 to TRBJ1-6; D is possibly TRBD1 (5 bases). The CDR3 has 14 residues. Between the trimmed V and J ends, which lost 5 bases and 9 bases, there was a span of 14 bases. CDR1 is SGHTA and CDR2 is FQGNSA in the germline V gene. The CDR3 here is CASSPRGRASPLHF. For the CDR3, the DNA is TGTGCCAGCAGCCCGCGGGGGAGGGCTTCACCCCTCCACTTT.

This clone was seen just once. V and J are TRBV5-4 and TRBJ2-7; the match to TRBD2 covers 11 bases. The V and J ends lost 0 bases and 0 bases, in that order; junction bases with no gene match: 2. This CDR3 has 16 amino acids. CDR1 and CDR2 from the germline V gene are SGHNT and YYREEE (reference sequence). The CDR3 here is CASSLGLAGTSYEQYF. CDR3 bases: TGTGCCAGCAGCTTGGGACTAGCGGGGACCTCCTACGAGCAGTACTTC. Using reference TRBV5-4 and TRBJ2-7 for the parts outside the CDR3, the full variable domain is ETGVTQSPTHLIKTRGQQVTLRCSSQSGHNTVSWYQQALGQGPQFIFQYYREEENGRGNFPPRFSGLQFPNYSSELNVNALELDDSALYLCASSLGLAGTSYEQYFGPGTRLTVT.

The V call is TRBV13, the J call TRBJ1-4, with TRBD1 matching 9 bases. CDR1 is PRHDT and CDR2 is FYEKMQ in the germline V gene (reference sequence). The CDR3 contains 18 residues. After removal of 2 bases from V and 8 bases from J, the junction contained 15 bases not matched to a gene. The CDR3 bases are TGTGCCAGCAGCTTATATCCAGGACAGGGGCTCCGGGAAGAAAAACTGTTTTTT. Its translation is CASSLYPGQGLREEKLFF.

This clone occurred once. The rearrangement uses TRBV18 and TRBJ1-4; D perhaps matches TRBD1 (6 bases). This CDR3 is 14 amino acids long. Trimming pared 2 bases from V and 8 bases from J, leaving 12 bases between. The germline V gene encodes CDR1 KGHSH and CDR2 LQKENI. In nucleotides, the CDR3 is TGTGCCAGCTCACCAGGCCAGGGGCGCGAAAAACTGTTTTTT. It translates to CASSPGQGREKLFF.

This clone has just one count. The germline gene is not matched at one end of the junction; a read error may be the cause. The chain uses TRBV7-8 and TRBJ1-2, with D maybe TRBD1 (5 bases). Germline loops: CDR1 SGHVS, CDR2 FQNEAQ. The length of the CDR3 is 16 residues. CDR3 sequence (DNA): TGTGCCAGCAGTTTAGGGACGGGGGTCACCCGCCATGGCTACACCTTC. Translating gives CASSLGTGVTRHGYTF.

This chain connects TRBV19 to TRBJ2-3; D ambiguous. Germline CDR1 reads LNHDA; CDR2 reads SQIVND (reference sequence). The CDR3 contains 15 residues. V dropped 5 bases and J dropped 6 bases, with 18 bases sitting between them. This CDR3 reads CASSLSSIEVDTQYF. In nucleotides, the CDR3 is TGTGCCAGTAGTTTATCCTCCATAGAGGTGGATACGCAGTATTTT. The variable domain in full, with the rest retrieved from reference TRBV19 and TRBJ2-3, is DGGITQSPKYLFRKEGQNVTLSCEQNLNHDAMYWYRQDPGQGLRLIYYSQIVNDFQKGDIAEGYSVSREKKESFPLTVTSAQKNPTAFYLCASSLSSIEVDTQYFGPGTRLTVL.

The chain uses TRBV6-5 and TRBJ1-5, with D hard to call. This CDR3 comprises 15 residues. CDR1 is MNHEY and CDR2 is SVGAGI in the germline V gene. Between the trimmed V and J ends, which lost 6 bases and 2 bases, there was a span of 14 bases. The CDR3 DNA follows: TGTGCCAGCAGGGATACGGAGTTGCGCAATCAGCCCCAGCATTTT. It encodes CASRDTELRNQPQHF.

This rearrangement joins TRBV30 to TRBJ1-1; a weak D match, TRBD1 (6 bases). Per the germline V gene, CDR1 is GTSNPN and CDR2 is SVGIG (reference sequence). Trimming left V 7 bases short and J 7 bases short, with 22 bases between. The CDR3 sequence is 14 residues long. The CDR3 nucleotides read TGTGCCTTAGAATTCAGGGGTCCAAGCGGTGAAGCTTTCTTT. It encodes CALEFRGPSGEAFF.

The J gene is TRBJ2-7, the V gene TRBV5-8; 11 bases line up with TRBD1. CDR3 length: 15 residues. J gave up 3 bases and V 5 bases, and 7 bases lay outside the gene matches. Germline lookup yields CDR1 SGHTS and CDR2 YDEGEE. The CDR3 reads CASSPGTGGFYEQYF. The CDR3 nucleotides are TGTGCCAGCAGTCCTGGGACAGGGGGTTTCTACGAGCAGTACTTC.